The 20 T cell receptor beta chains presented below share a single source sample, sequenced in a study of vaccination effects on CD4 cells after COVID-19. Assay: immunoSEQ multiplex PCR; the TCRdb copy retains only in-frame clones and omits some. The profile covers 30,000 to 40,000 clones, with approximately 82% appearing a single time and around 2% taken by the ten largest. CD4+ T cells specific for antigen were expanded with viral peptide pools by the ViraFEST assay before sequencing. Cells that had been cultured for nine to eleven days were the source of isolated CD4+ T cells. Everyone in the study got two shots of either the BNT162b2 or mRNA-1273 vaccine. No antigens are known for them. The specimen comprised CD4+ T cells from PBMCs cultured with HCoV-NL63 spike peptides, sampled after COVID-19 vaccination. These receptors all come from a human donor who received a COVID-19 vaccine. Some clones in this sample may be carry-over from other donors' samples.

CDR3 nucleotide sequence: TGCAGCATTTACGGGACAGCGGGCACCGGGGAGCTGTTTTTT. As protein: CSIYGTAGTGELFF. This sequence joins TRBV29-1 and TRBJ2-2, with D possibly being TRBD1 (7 bases). This CDR3 is built from 14 residues. Germline V lookup: CDR1 SQVTM, CDR2 ANQGSEA. The V and J ends lost 8 bases and 4 bases respectively, with 17 bases between them.

The rearrangement joins TRBV6-1 to TRBJ1-3; no firm D call. The CDR3 extends over 16 amino acids. The germline V gene has CDR1 MNHNS and CDR2 SASEGT. V was clipped by 2 bases and J by 0 bases, with 11 bases between them. DNA for the CDR3: TGTGCCAGCAGTGAAAGGATGTTCAGCTCTGGAAACACCATATATTTT. Its protein product is CASSERMFSSGNTIYF.

This chain connects TRBV5-5 to TRBJ1-2, with D perhaps TRBD1 (6 bases). CDR1 is SGHKS and CDR2 is YYEKEE in the germline V gene (reference sequence). The CDR3 is made up of 15 amino acids. The V gene lost 4 bases and the J gene lost 2 bases, with 15 bases spanning the gap. The CDR3 bases are TGTGCCAGCAGCCAATGGACAGAACCAAACTATGGCTACACCTTC. It specifies CASSQWTEPNYGYTF.

V and J are TRBV4-2 and TRBJ1-1; no definite D call. Trimming shortened V by 0 bases and J by 1 base, and 12 bases separated the two germline ends. The CDR3 runs 16 residues. Germline CDR1 is LGHNA and CDR2 is YNFKEQ. This CDR3 is CASSQDLVFGNTEAFF. The CDR3 bases are TGTGCCAGCAGCCAAGATTTGGTCTTTGGGAACACTGAAGCTTTCTTT.

The CDR3 protein is CASSTWDSTSDTQYF. The CDR3 DNA follows: TGTGCCAGCAGCACCTGGGACAGCACTTCAGATACGCAGTATTTT. The gene calls are TRBV2 and TRBJ2-3, with 7 bases matching TRBD1. The CDR3 extends over 15 amino acids. V was clipped by 6 bases and J by 4 bases; unmatched bases: 10. Germline CDR1 is SNHLY and CDR2 is FYNNEI.

The CDR3 nucleotides are TGCGCCAGCAGCTCGCGACAGGACCCTATCTCTGGCTACACCTTC. Residues: CASSSRQDPISGYTF. This chain uses TRBV5-1 with TRBJ1-2, with a tentative D call TRBD1 (6 bases). The CDR3 runs to 15 residues. Germline loops: CDR1 SGHRS, CDR2 YFSETQ. V was cut by 3 bases and J by 7 bases, with 19 bases left in between.

J is TRBJ2-3 and V is TRBV24-1, with 8 positions matching TRBD1. Per germline, CDR1 KGHDR and CDR2 SFDVKD. V shed 4 bases, J shed 7 bases, and the junction held 15 bases outside the gene matches. This CDR3 comprises 17 residues. The CDR3 loop is CATSDPPGQGIGNTQYF. In nucleotides, the CDR3 is TGTGCCACCAGTGACCCCCCCGGACAGGGTATTGGAAATACGCAGTATTTT.

The chain links TRBV11-2 to TRBJ2-7, with TRBD2 identical over 8 bases. Germline CDR1 is SGHAT and CDR2 is FQNNGV. The CDR3 is 18 amino acids. With 3 bases clipped from V and 0 bases from J, the junction kept 13 bases outside the gene matches. This CDR3 is CASSFPWGGGGSSYEQYV. CDR3 bases: TGTGCCAGCAGCTTCCCCTGGGGGGGCGGGGGGTCCTCCTACGAGCAGTACGTC.

The chain uses TRBV28 and TRBJ1-5; TRBD1 aligns across 8 bases. Germline trimming cut 10 bases from V and 5 bases from J; bases unmatched to any gene: 13. Germline lookup yields CDR1 MDHEN and CDR2 SYDVKM. The CDR3 extends over 15 amino acids. CDR3 coding DNA: TGTGCCACCTTGCGGGGCGACAGGGGCCATCAGCCCCAGCATTTT. As protein: CATLRGDRGHQPQHF.

This clone was seen a handful of times. This chain links TRBV10-2 with TRBJ2-7; no reliable D call. This CDR3 is built from 12 residues. CDR1 and CDR2 (germline): WSHSY, SAAADI. Trimming stripped 5 bases from V and 2 bases from J, with 7 bases between. CDR3: CASSLDPYEQYV. The CDR3 DNA is TGCGCCAGCAGTCTGGACCCCTACGAGCAGTACGTC.

The chain has TRBV29-1 and TRBJ2-5, with 9 bases aligning to TRBD2. The CDR3 is 13 residues long. Germline-derived CDR1 and CDR2 are SQVTM and ANQGSEA. J gave up 2 bases and V 4 bases, and 2 bases lay outside the gene matches. CDR3 in amino acids: CSVAAGGQETQYF. CDR3 bases: TGCAGCGTTGCGGCGGGGGGGCAAGAGACCCAGTACTTC.

The table lists this clone with a count of one. The chain has TRBV29-1 and TRBJ2-5, with D possibly matching TRBD1 (5 bases). There are 11 residues in the CDR3. Germline V lookup: CDR1 SQVTM, CDR2 ANQGSEA. V lost 7 bases to trimming and J lost 1 base, with 7 bases between them. The CDR3 spells CSEGSQETQYF. CDR3 DNA: TGCAGCGAGGGGTCCCAAGAGACCCAGTACTTC.

V is TRBV7-2 and J is TRBJ2-3, with D tentatively TRBD1 or TRBD2 (6 bases each). This CDR3 contains 15 residues. Trimming stripped 3 bases from V and 6 bases from J, with 16 bases between. Germline V gives CDR1 SGHTA, CDR2 FQGNSA. The CDR3 here is CASSFDGVGGDTQYF. CDR3 bases: TGTGCCAGCAGCTTCGATGGGGTAGGGGGGGATACGCAGTATTTT.

J is TRBJ1-1 and V is TRBV6-2 or TRBV6-3; 12 nucleotides match TRBD1. The V gene end was trimmed by 5 bases and the J gene end by 4 bases; junction bases not matched to a gene: 8. The CDR3 totals 16 residues. Per germline, CDR1 MNHEY and CDR2 SVGEGT. DNA of the CDR3: TGTGCCAGCAGTCCGGGACAGGGGGCGTTGGGCACTGAAGCTTTCTTT. The encoded protein is CASSPGQGALGTEAFF.

In its sample, this clone was seen once. V usage is TRBV5-1 and J usage is TRBJ2-3; the D gene is possibly TRBD1 (6 bases). Looked up from germline, CDR1 is SGHRS and CDR2 is YFSETQ. Trimming stripped 0 bases from V and 2 bases from J, with 13 bases between. The CDR3 runs 16 residues. The chain's CDR3 is CASSLAGVTTTDTQYF. The CDR3 DNA reads TGCGCCAGCAGCTTGGCAGGGGTTACCACCACAGATACGCAGTATTTT. The full variable domain, its missing parts supplied by reference TRBV5-1 and TRBJ2-3, is KAGVTQTPRYLIKTRGQQVTLSCSPISGHRSVSWYQQTPGQGLQFLFEYFSETQRNKGNFPGRFSGRQFSNSRSEMNVSTLELGDSALYLCASSLAGVTTTDTQYFGPGTRLTVL.

In this sample, this clone turned up once. The rearrangement joins TRBV15 to TRBJ2-5; no firm D call. The CDR3 covers 13 residues. Per the germline V gene, CDR1 is LNHNV and CDR2 is YYDKDF (reference sequence). V lost 1 base to trimming and J lost 4 bases, with 7 bases between them. The CDR3 protein is CATSRGVGETQYF. CDR3 sequence (DNA): TGTGCCACCAGCAGAGGGGTTGGAGAGACCCAGTACTTC.

CDR3 residues: CASSRGQGGMNTEAFF. CDR3 sequence (DNA): TGTGCCAGCAGCCGTGGACAGGGGGGGATGAACACTGAAGCTTTCTTT. V is TRBV7-9 and J is TRBJ1-1; 10 bases match TRBD1. The CDR3 totals 16 residues. From germline, CDR1 is SEHNR and CDR2 FQNEAQ (reference sequence). Trimming took 5 bases from V and 0 from J; bases not matched to a gene: 6.

The rearrangement joins TRBV6-5 to TRBJ1-6; 9 bases fit TRBD1. V trimming: 2 bases; J trimming: 8 bases; junction bases outside the gene matches: 7. The germline gives CDR1 MNHEY, CDR2 SVGAGI. The CDR3 covers 16 residues. The CDR3 DNA follows: TGTGCCAGCAGTTACCCGTACGGGACAGGGTATTCACCCCTCCACTTT. Its protein product is CASSYPYGTGYSPLHF.

V and J are TRBV15 and TRBJ2-1; 14 nucleotides match TRBD2. The CDR3 contains 16 residues. With V trimmed by 1 base and J by 9 bases, 5 bases remained unmatched. CDR1 is LNHNV and CDR2 is YYDKDF in the germline V gene (reference sequence). CDR3 DNA: TGTGCCACCAGCAGAGCCTGGACTAGCGGGGGGATTGAGCAGTTCTTC. Its protein product is CATSRAWTSGGIEQFF. The variable domain in full, with the rest retrieved from reference TRBV15 and TRBJ2-1, is DAMVIQNPRYQVTQFGKPVTLSCSQTLNHNVMYWYQQKSSQAPKLLFHYYDKDFNNEADTPDNFQSRRPNTSFCFLDIRSPGLGDTAMYLCATSRAWTSGGIEQFFGPGTRLTVL.

The chain recombines TRBV7-9 with TRBJ1-1, with D unresolved. This CDR3 has 13 residues. V lost 9 bases and J 4 bases, leaving 15 bases between the germline ends. Germline lookup yields CDR1 SEHNR and CDR2 FQNEAQ (reference sequence). The CDR3 bases are TGTGCCAGTCGGCCCCGAGGAAGCACTGAAGCTTTCTTT. It encodes CASRPRGSTEAFF. Variable domain in full (rest from reference TRBV7-9 and TRBJ1-1): DTGVSQNPRHKITKRGQNVTFRCDPISEHNRLYWYRQTLGQGPEFLTYFQNEAQLEKSRLLSDRFSAERPKGSFSTLEIQRTEQGDSAMYLCASRPRGSTEAFFGQGTRLTVV.